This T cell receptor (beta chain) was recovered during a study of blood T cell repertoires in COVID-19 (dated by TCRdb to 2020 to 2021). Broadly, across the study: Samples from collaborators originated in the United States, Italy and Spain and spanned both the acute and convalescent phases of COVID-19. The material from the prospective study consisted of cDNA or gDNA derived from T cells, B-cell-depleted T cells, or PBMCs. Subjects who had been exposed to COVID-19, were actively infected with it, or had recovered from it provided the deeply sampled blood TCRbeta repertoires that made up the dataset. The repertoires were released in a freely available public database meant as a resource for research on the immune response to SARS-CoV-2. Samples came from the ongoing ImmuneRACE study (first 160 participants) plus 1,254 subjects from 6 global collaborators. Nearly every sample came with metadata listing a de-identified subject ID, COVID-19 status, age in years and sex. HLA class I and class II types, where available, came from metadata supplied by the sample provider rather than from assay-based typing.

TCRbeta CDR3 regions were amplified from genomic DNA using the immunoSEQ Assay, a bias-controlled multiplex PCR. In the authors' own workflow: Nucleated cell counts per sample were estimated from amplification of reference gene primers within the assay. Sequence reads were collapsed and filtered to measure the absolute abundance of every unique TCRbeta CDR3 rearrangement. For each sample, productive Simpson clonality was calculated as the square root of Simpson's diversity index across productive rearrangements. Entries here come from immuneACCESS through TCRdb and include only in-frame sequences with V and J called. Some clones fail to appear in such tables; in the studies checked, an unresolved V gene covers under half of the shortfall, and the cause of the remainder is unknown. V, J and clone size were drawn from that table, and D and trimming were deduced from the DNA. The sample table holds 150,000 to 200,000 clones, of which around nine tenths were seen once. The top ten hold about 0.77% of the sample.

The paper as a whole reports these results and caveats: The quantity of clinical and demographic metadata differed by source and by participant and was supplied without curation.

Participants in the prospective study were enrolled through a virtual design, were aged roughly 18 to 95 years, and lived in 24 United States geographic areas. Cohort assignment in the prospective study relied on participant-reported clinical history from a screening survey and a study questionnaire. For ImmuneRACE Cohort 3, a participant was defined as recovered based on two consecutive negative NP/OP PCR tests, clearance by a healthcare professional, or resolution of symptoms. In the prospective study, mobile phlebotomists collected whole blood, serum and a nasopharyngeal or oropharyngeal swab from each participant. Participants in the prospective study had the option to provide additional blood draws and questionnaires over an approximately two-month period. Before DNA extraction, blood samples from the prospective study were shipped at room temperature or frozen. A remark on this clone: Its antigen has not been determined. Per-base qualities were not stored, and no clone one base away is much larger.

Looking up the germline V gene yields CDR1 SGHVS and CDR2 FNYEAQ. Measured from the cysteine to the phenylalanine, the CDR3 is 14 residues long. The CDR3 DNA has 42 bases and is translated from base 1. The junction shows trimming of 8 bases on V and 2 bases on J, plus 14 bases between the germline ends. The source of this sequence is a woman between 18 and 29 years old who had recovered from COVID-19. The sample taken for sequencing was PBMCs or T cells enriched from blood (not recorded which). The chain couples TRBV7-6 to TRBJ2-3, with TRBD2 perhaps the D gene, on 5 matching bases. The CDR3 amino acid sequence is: CASGRELDTDTQYF. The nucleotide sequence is TGTGCCAGCGGCCGGGAACTAGACACAGATACGCAGTATTTT. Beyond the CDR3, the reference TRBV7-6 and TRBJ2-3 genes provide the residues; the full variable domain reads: GAGVSQSPRYKVTKRGQDVALRCDPISGHVSLYWYRQALGQGPEFLTYFNYEAQQDKSGLPNDRFSAERPEGSISTLTIQRTEQRDSAMYRCASGRELDTDTQYFGPGTRLTVL.